A selection of T cell receptor beta chains follows, all from one sample in a study of T cells in Graves' hyperthyroidism and ophthalmopathy. Via MiXCR, TCRdb re-called the multiplex PCR reads, giving one row per CDR3 protein. The sample yields a few hundred thousand distinct CDR3 sequences, approximately 15% seen once. Sequencing was performed on blood. Receptors were obtained from a woman younger than 35 with Graves' hyperthyroidism. Each CDR3 is given with its conserved first and last residue. Each record gives: J gene, V gene, clone size, D gene, CDR3 DNA, CDR3 protein. A D gene is named only where the DNA matches it firmly. For some rows the clone size is stated as once, few or many, or as a class when expanded; others skip it.

TRBJ2-3	TRBV9	-	TRBD2	TGTGCCAGCAGCACCCGACTAGCGGGAGATACGCAGTATTTT	CASSTRLAGDTQYF
TRBJ2-1	TRBV27	many	TRBD1	TGTGCCAGCAGTTTACTGTTTGAGACAGGGGGCTACAATGAGCAGTTCTTC	CASSLLFETGGYNEQFF
TRBJ2-1	TRBV4-1	few	TRBD2	TGCGCCAGCAGCCAAGTTCATCGGGAGGGTGGTAATGAGCAGTTCTTC	CASSQVHREGGNEQFF
TRBJ2-5	TRBV5-1	many	TRBD2	TGCGCCAGCACGCCAAGGGGAGGGCCAGAGACCCAGTACTTC	CASTPRGGPETQYF
TRBJ2-1	TRBV12-3/TRBV12-4	many	TRBD2	TGTGCCAGCAGTTTTTTGACTAGCGGAGCCACGGCCTACAATGAGCAGTTCTTC	CASSFLTSGATAYNEQFF
TRBJ2-3	TRBV12-3/TRBV12-4	-	TRBD2	TGTGCCAGCAGTCAACCGGGACTAGCGGGTGCGGATACGCAGTATTTT	CASSQPGLAGADTQYF
TRBJ2-3	TRBV30	few	-	TGTGCCTCCCGGGCGCGCGGGAACACAGATACGCAGTATTTT	CASRARGNTDTQYF
TRBJ2-5	TRBV24-1	-	TRBD2	TGTGCCACCAGTGATCCTGGACTAGCGGGAGGAGAGACCCAGTACTTC	CATSDPGLAGGETQYF
TRBJ2-4	TRBV30	few	TRBD2	TGTGCCTGGAGTCCTCCGGGACTAGCGGGAGGAGGGGTGGACAAAAACATTCAGTACTTC	CAWSPPGLAGGGVDKNIQYF
TRBJ2-1	TRBV25-1	-	TRBD2	TGTGCCAGCACCCAAGCGGGGCATTTCAATGAGCAGTTCTTC	CASTQAGHFNEQFF
TRBJ1-2	TRBV30	many	-	TGTGCCTGGAGTCTCCTCGGGCGTAACTATGGCTACACCTTC	CAWSLLGRNYGYTF
TRBJ2-7	TRBV6-2/TRBV6-3	-	TRBD1	TGTGCCAGCAGTAGCGGAACAGGGGGCTCCTACGAGCAGTACTTC	CASSSGTGGSYEQYF
TRBJ1-1	TRBV30	-	-	TGTGCCTGGAGTTGGAGCAGCAACACTGAAGCTTTCTTT	CAWSWSSNTEAFF
TRBJ2-3	TRBV30	many	-	TGTGCCTGGATTTGGGGGGAGAGTCCCACGTTCACAGATACGCAGTATTTT	CAWIWGESPTFTDTQYF
TRBJ1-2	TRBV2	-	-	TGTGCCAGCAACGGGGCAGGGACACACTATGGCTACACCTTC	CASNGAGTHYGYTF
TRBJ1-2	TRBV19	many	-	TGTGCCAGTACCATCAAGACTAACTATGGCTACACCTTC	CASTIKTNYGYTF
TRBJ2-1	TRBV3-1	few	-	TGTGCCAGCAGCCTTCAGGGACAAGGGGAGCAGTTCTTC	CASSLQGQGEQFF
TRBJ2-1	TRBV30	few	-	TGTGCCTGGAGTGTAGGCAGGGGTTACAATGAGCAGTTCTTC	CAWSVGRGYNEQFF
TRBJ2-7	TRBV6-6	many	TRBD1	TGTGCCAGCAGTTACACAACCGGGACAGGGTATCGGGAGCAGTACTTC	CASSYTTGTGYREQYF
TRBJ1-1	TRBV20-1	few	-	TGCAGTCGGGCGGGGGCTATCACTGAAGCTTTCTTT	CSRAGAITEAFF
TRBJ2-7	TRBV20-1	many	TRBD2	TGCAGCGGCGGGGTAGCGGGCTCCTACGAGCAGTACTTC	CSGGVAGSYEQYF
TRBJ1-5	TRBV7-2	few	-	TGTGCCAGCAGCTTAGCTCGGACAGTGTATAGCAATCAGCCCCAGCATTTT	CASSLARTVYSNQPQHF
TRBJ1-2	TRBV30	many	-	TGTGCCTGGTCGGACGACGGAGGGTATGGCTACACCTTC	CAWSDDGGYGYTF
TRBJ1-1	TRBV7-9	many	TRBD1	TGTGCCAGCAGCCCGCGGACAGGGAAAGACACTGAAGCTTTCTTT	CASSPRTGKDTEAFF
TRBJ2-3	TRBV20-1	-	TRBD2	TGCAGTGCTAGAGAGCGACTAGCGGGAGCTCATACTACGCAGTATTTT	CSARERLAGAHTTQYF
TRBJ1-1	TRBV2	many	-	TGTGCCAGCAGTGGGAACAGGAACACTGAAGCTTTCTTT	CASSGNRNTEAFF
TRBJ1-4	TRBV28	few	-	TGTGCCAGCAGTTTATTTAAGGGATCTAACGAAAAACTGTTTTTT	CASSLFKGSNEKLFF
TRBJ2-1	TRBV12-3/TRBV12-4	many	-	TGTGCCAGCAGTTTAGCGACTACCAATGGGCAGTTCTTC	CASSLATTNGQFF
TRBJ1-4	TRBV2	many	-	TGTGCCAGCAGATCGGACCGTAATAATGAAAAACTGTTTTTT	CASRSDRNNEKLFF